The source of this T cell receptor (beta chain) is a study of OX40 agonist ivuxolimab in advanced cancers. Findings and limits, study-wide: In general, CD8+ T cells held more expanded clones than CD4+ did, on average.

TCRdb's copy holds only in-frame clones and misses some; the assay was immunoSEQ multiplex PCR. The table shows more than 65,000 clones, with over 75% occurring only once. With regard to this clone: Its antigen is not known.

Germline lookup yields CDR1 SNHLY and CDR2 FYNNEI. Trimming stripped 8 bases from V and 7 bases from J, with 13 bases between. This CDR3 region has 12 residues. The chain couples TRBV2 to TRBJ2-3; tentative D call: TRBD1 (6 bases). The origin of this receptor is an adult with an advanced solid tumor such as melanoma, head and neck, liver or kidney cancer. This specimen consisted of CD4+ or CD8+ T cells sorted from blood, obtained in a trial of the OX40 agonist ivuxolimab. The CDR3 loop reads CASSVRGYTQYF. The CDR3 coding sequence is TGTGCCAGCTCGGTCAGGGGCTATACGCAGTATTTT.